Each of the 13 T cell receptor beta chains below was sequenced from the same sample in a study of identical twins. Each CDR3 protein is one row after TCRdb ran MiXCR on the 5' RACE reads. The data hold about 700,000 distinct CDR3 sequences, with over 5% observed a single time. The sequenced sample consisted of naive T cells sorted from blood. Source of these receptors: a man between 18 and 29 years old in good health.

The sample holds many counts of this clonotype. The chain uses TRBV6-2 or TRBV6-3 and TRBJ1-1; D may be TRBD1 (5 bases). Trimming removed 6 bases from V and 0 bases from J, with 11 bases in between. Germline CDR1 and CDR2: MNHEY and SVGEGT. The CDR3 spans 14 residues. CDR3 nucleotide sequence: TGTGCCAGCAGCCCGGGGGGTCTGAACACTGAAGCTTTCTTT. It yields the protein CASSPGGLNTEAFF.

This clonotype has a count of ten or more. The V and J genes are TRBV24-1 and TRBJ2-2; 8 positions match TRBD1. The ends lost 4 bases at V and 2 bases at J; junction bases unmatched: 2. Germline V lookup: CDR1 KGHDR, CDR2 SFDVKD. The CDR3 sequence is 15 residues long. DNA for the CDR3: TGTGCCACCAGTGAAGGACAGGGAAACACCGGGGAGCTGTTTTTT. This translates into CATSEGQGNTGELFF.

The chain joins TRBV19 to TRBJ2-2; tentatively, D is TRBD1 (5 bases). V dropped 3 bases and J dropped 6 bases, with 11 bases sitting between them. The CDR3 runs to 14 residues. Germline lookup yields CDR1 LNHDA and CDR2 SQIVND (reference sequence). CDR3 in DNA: TGTGCCAGTAGTATTGGGGCGCGCGCCGGGGAGCTGTTTTTT. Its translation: CASSIGARAGELFF.

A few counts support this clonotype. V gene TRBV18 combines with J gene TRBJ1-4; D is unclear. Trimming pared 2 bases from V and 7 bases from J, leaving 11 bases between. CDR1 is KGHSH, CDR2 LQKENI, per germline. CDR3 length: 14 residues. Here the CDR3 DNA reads TGTGCCAGCTCACCATCCGGTTTCCGTGAAAAACTGTTTTTT. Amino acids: CASSPSGFREKLFF.

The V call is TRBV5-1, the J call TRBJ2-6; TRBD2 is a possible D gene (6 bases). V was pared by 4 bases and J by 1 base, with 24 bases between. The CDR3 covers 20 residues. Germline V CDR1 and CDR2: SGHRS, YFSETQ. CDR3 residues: CASSPGLILARSSGANVLTF. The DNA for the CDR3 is TGCGCCAGCAGCCCCGGGCTCATACTAGCCCGGAGTTCTGGGGCCAACGTCCTGACTTTC.

The CDR3 loop reads CASSQIDQETQYF. The CDR3 bases are TGCGCCAGCAGCCAGATTGATCAAGAGACCCAGTACTTC. V and J are TRBV4-3 and TRBJ2-5; D is unclear. The CDR3 is 13 residues long. Germline values: CDR1 LGHNA, CDR2 YSLEER. Trimming removed 3 bases at V and 2 bases at J, with 7 bases between.

Written as DNA, the CDR3 is TGTGCCAGCAACAGGGGGGAAGAGACCCAGTACTTC. It is translated as CASNRGEETQYF. The chain links TRBV9 to TRBJ2-5, with 8 positions matching TRBD1. The junction had 1 base not matched to a gene; V was cut back by 6 bases and J by 3 bases. Germline-derived CDR1 and CDR2 are SGDLS and YYNGEE. This CDR3 spans 12 amino acids.

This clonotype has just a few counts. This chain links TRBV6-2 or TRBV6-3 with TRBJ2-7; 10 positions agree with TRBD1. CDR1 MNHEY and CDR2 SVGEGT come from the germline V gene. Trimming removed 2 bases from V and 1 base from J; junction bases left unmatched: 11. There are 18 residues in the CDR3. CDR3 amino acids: CASSYPGTGVEISYEQYF. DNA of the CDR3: TGTGCCAGCAGTTACCCCGGGACAGGGGTTGAGATTTCCTACGAGCAGTACTTC.

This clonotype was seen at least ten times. Here the CDR3 DNA reads TGTGCCAGCAGCGTAGAGGCAGGGTCCAATGAGCAGTTCTTC. As protein: CASSVEAGSNEQFF. The chain joins TRBV9 to TRBJ2-1; a possible D gene is TRBD1 (5 bases). In germline, CDR1 is SGDLS, CDR2 YYNGEE. V shed 0 bases and J shed 6 bases, with 10 bases lying between them. CDR3 length: 14 amino acids.

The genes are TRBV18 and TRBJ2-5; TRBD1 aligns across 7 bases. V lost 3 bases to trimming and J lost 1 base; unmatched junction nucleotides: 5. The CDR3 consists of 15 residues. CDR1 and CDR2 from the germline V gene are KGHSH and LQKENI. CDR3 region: CASSPPGQRQETQYF. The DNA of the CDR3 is TGTGCCAGCTCACCGCCGGGACAGCGCCAAGAGACCCAGTACTTC. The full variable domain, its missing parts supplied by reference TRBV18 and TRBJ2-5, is NAGVMQNPRHLVRRRGQEARLRCSPMKGHSHVYWYRQLPEEGLKFMVYLQKENIIDESGMPKERFSAEFPKEGPSILRIQQVVRGDSAAYFCASSPPGQRQETQYFGPGTRLLVL.

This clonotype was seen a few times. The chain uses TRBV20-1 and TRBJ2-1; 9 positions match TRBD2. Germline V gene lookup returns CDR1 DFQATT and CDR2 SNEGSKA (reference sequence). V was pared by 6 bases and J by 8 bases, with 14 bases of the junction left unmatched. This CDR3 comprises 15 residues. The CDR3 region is CSAGHRGRAIHEQFF. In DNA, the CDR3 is TGCAGTGCCGGGCACCGCGGGAGGGCCATACATGAGCAGTTCTTC.

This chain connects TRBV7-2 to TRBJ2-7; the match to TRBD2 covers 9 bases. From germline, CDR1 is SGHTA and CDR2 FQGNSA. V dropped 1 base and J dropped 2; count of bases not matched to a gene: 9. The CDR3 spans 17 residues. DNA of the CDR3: TGTGCCAGCAGCTTAGGAGGGGGACTAGCTTCCGCCTACGAGCAGTACTTC. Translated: CASSLGGGLASAYEQYF.

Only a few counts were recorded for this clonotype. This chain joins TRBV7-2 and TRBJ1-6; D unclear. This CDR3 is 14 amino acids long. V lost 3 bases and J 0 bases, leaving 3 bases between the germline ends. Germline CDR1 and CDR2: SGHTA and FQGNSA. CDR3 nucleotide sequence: TGTGCCAGCAGCTTTAGCTCCTATAATTCACCCCTCCACTTT. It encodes CASSFSSYNSPLHF. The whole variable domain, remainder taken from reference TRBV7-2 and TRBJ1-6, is GAGVSQSPSNKVTEKGKDVELRCDPISGHTALYWYRQSLGQGLEFLIYFQGNSAPDKSGLPSDRFSAERTGGSVSTLTIQRTQQEDSAVYLCASSFSSYNSPLHFGNGTRLTVT.